The 22 T cell receptor beta chains reported below all come from one sample, sequenced in a study of vaccination effects on CD4 cells after COVID-19. When less than 11 days of culture had elapsed, CD4+ T cells were isolated. The protocol was immunoSEQ multiplex PCR, while the TCRdb copy is restricted to in-frame clones and leaves out a portion. The data hold about 76,000 clones, with 75% to 80% observed a single time. Their antigens remain unidentified. The sequenced sample was CD4+ T cells from PBMCs cultured without peptide, obtained before COVID-19 vaccination. The receptors derive from a human donor who received a COVID-19 vaccine.

This rearrangement joins TRBV3-1 (or the pseudogene TRBV3-2) to TRBJ1-4; 9 nucleotides align to TRBD1. V shed 1 base, J shed 7 bases, and the junction held 4 bases outside the gene matches. CDR1 LGHDT and CDR2 YNNKEL come from the germline V gene (reference sequence). There are 15 residues in the CDR3. The CDR3 sequence: CASSQGGTGIEKLFF. In DNA, the CDR3 is TGTGCCAGCAGCCAAGGGGGGACAGGGATTGAAAAACTGTTTTTT.

The CDR3 bases are TGTGCCTGGAGTGTCATAGCGGGGGGCCCCAATGAGCAGTTCTTC. Amino acids: CAWSVIAGGPNEQFF. The chain links TRBV30 to TRBJ2-1; 10 nucleotides line up with TRBD2. Germline CDR1 reads GTSNPN; CDR2 reads SVGIG (reference sequence). The V segment lost 0 bases and the J segment 6 bases; nucleotides outside the gene matches: 5. The CDR3 consists of 15 residues.

In this sample, this clone turned up once. The rearrangement uses TRBV6-5 and TRBJ1-5, with D perhaps TRBD1 (5 bases). Germline assignment: CDR1 MNHEY and CDR2 SVGAGI. V dropped 0 bases and J dropped 7 bases, with 13 bases sitting between them. The CDR3 covers 15 residues. In DNA form, the CDR3 reads TGTGCCAGCAGTTACTCACGACTGGGGGAGCAGCCCCAGCATTTT. Amino acid sequence: CASSYSRLGEQPQHF.

The rearrangement joins TRBV5-1 to TRBJ2-1; possibly TRBD2 for D (6 bases). Germline lookup yields CDR1 SGHRS and CDR2 YFSETQ. Trimming shortened V by 4 bases and J by 0 bases, and 8 bases separated the two germline ends. The CDR3 loop spans 14 amino acids. CDR3 in amino acids: CASSPGDSYNEQFF. The CDR3 bases are TGCGCCAGCAGCCCGGGGGACTCCTACAATGAGCAGTTCTTC.

This sequence joins TRBV5-1 and TRBJ2-2; the D gene is possibly TRBD1 (5 bases). Germline V lookup: CDR1 SGHRS, CDR2 YFSETQ. The CDR3 runs to 15 residues. V lost 0 bases, J lost 3 bases, and 9 bases lay in between. The CDR3 here is CASSLEGAYTGELFF. CDR3 bases: TGCGCCAGCAGCTTGGAAGGGGCATACACCGGGGAGCTGTTTTTT.

J is TRBJ2-3 and V is TRBV7-3; D is perhaps TRBD2 (5 bases). The germline V gene encodes CDR1 SGHTA and CDR2 FQGTGA. The CDR3 spans 16 residues. V lost 5 bases, J lost 0 bases, and 15 bases lay in between. The CDR3 region is CASSASGFPSTDTQYF. Written as DNA, the CDR3 is TGTGCCAGCAGCGCCTCGGGATTTCCTAGCACAGATACGCAGTATTTT.

The chain uses TRBV7-3 and TRBJ2-1; tentative D call: TRBD2 (7 bases). The CDR3 is 14 amino acids. The germline CDR1 and CDR2 sequences are SGHTA and FQGTGA. V was pared by 5 bases and J by 6 bases, with 14 bases between. In nucleotides, the CDR3 is TGTGCCAGCAGCACCCGGGGAGGGGGCAATGAGCAGTTCTTC. Encoded protein: CASSTRGGGNEQFF.

J is TRBJ1-6 and V is TRBV9; 8 nucleotides line up with TRBD1. CDR3 length: 15 residues. Germline V lookup: CDR1 SGDLS, CDR2 YYNGEE. V shed 3 bases, J shed 10 bases, and the junction held 9 bases outside the gene matches. Here the CDR3 DNA reads TGTGCCAGCAGCGCTGACGCAGGGGGCCTCTCACCCCTCCACTTT. It codes for CASSADAGGLSPLHF.

This clone is a singleton in its sample. The rearrangement uses TRBV5-1 and TRBJ2-5, with 10 positions matching TRBD2. V shed 3 bases, J shed 1 base, and the junction held 3 bases outside the gene matches. The CDR3 runs 15 residues. Germline V gene lookup returns CDR1 SGHRS and CDR2 YFSETQ. In DNA, the CDR3 is TGCGCCAGCAGCTACGGACTAGCGGTCCAAGAGACCCAGTACTTC. Protein: CASSYGLAVQETQYF. The full variable domain, with the rest looked up from reference TRBV5-1 and TRBJ2-5, is KAGVTQTPRYLIKTRGQQVTLSCSPISGHRSVSWYQQTPGQGLQFLFEYFSETQRNKGNFPGRFSGRQFSNSRSEMNVSTLELGDSALYLCASSYGLAVQETQYFGPGTRLLVL.

J is TRBJ2-5 and V is TRBV25-1; possibly TRBD2 for D (6 bases). The CDR3 is made up of 15 amino acids. Trimming removed 2 bases from V and 4 bases from J, with 14 bases in between. Germline CDR1 is MGHDK and CDR2 is SYGVNS. CDR3 DNA: TGTGCCAGCAGTGAAACACGGCTAGCGAGAGAGACCCAGTACTTC. Protein: CASSETRLARETQYF.

The rearrangement joins TRBV19 to TRBJ1-1, with 12 bases that match TRBD1. CDR1 and CDR2 (germline): LNHDA, SQIVND (reference sequence). Trimming at V came to 5 bases and at J to 5 bases, leaving 12 bases not matched to a gene. CDR3 length: 17 amino acids. The CDR3, as DNA: TGTGCCAGTAGTTCCGGGACAGGGGGCGTGAGTGAAACTGAAGCTTTCTTT. Its protein is CASSSGTGGVSETEAFF.

The chain is built from TRBV11-1 and TRBJ2-7, with D perhaps matching TRBD1 (5 bases). Trimming shortened V by 3 bases and J by 1 base, and 10 bases separated the two germline ends. CDR1 is SGHAT and CDR2 is FQDESV in the germline V gene (reference sequence). The CDR3 extends over 14 amino acids. The CDR3 is CASSLVQGSYEQYV. The CDR3, as DNA: TGTGCCAGCAGCTTGGTCCAGGGATCCTACGAGCAGTACGTC.

The chain carries TRBV18 and TRBJ1-5, with D unclear. Germline V gives CDR1 KGHSH, CDR2 LQKENI. This CDR3 comprises 15 residues. Trimming took 3 bases from V and 3 from J, leaving 12 bases between them. The CDR3 DNA reads as TGTGCCAGCTCACCGTCTAGGCTGGACAATCAGCCCCAGCATTTT. Translation: CASSPSRLDNQPQHF. Combining the CDR3 with reference TRBV18 and TRBJ1-5 gives the whole variable domain NAGVMQNPRHLVRRRGQEARLRCSPMKGHSHVYWYRQLPEEGLKFMVYLQKENIIDESGMPKERFSAEFPKEGPSILRIQQVVRGDSAAYFCASSPSRLDNQPQHFGDGTRLSIL.

This clone appeared once. The chain employs TRBV5-1 and TRBJ2-3; 7 bases map to TRBD2. Unmatched junction bases numbered 8, after V lost 1 base and J lost 0 bases. CDR3 size: 17 residues. The V gene's germline CDR1 is SGHRS and CDR2 YFSETQ. The CDR3 here is CASSLREGITSTDTQYF. In DNA, the CDR3 is TGCGCCAGCAGCTTGAGGGAGGGGATCACTAGCACAGATACGCAGTATTTT. Drawing the rest from reference TRBV5-1 and TRBJ2-3, the complete variable domain is KAGVTQTPRYLIKTRGQQVTLSCSPISGHRSVSWYQQTPGQGLQFLFEYFSETQRNKGNFPGRFSGRQFSNSRSEMNVSTLELGDSALYLCASSLREGITSTDTQYFGPGTRLTVL.

The genes are TRBV23-1 and TRBJ2-7, with D perhaps being TRBD1 or TRBD2 (5 bases each). TRBV23-1 falls under the ORF class, with uncertain function. The CDR3 covers 15 residues. V shed 1 base and J shed 6 bases, with 16 bases lying between them. The CDR3 sequence: CASSQFTPLRGEQYV. DNA of the CDR3: TGCGCCAGCAGTCAATTTACACCCCTGAGGGGCGAGCAGTACGTC.

This chain links TRBV20-1 with TRBJ2-2; D uncertain. Germline CDR1 reads DFQATT; CDR2 reads SNEGSKA (reference sequence). The V gene lost 3 bases and the J gene lost 4 bases, with 6 bases spanning the gap. This CDR3 is built from 12 residues. CDR3 in amino acids: CSASVGTGELFF. The CDR3, as DNA: TGCAGTGCTAGTGTGGGCACCGGGGAGCTGTTTTTT.

The J gene is TRBJ2-2, the V gene TRBV19, with D perhaps TRBD1 (5 bases). Germline assignment: CDR1 LNHDA and CDR2 SQIVND (reference sequence). Deletions cut 0 bases from V and 4 bases from J, with 18 bases between. The CDR3 spans 18 residues. The CDR3 here is CASSIDPGRQGGTGELFF. The CDR3 bases are TGTGCCAGTAGTATAGATCCCGGCAGGCAGGGTGGCACCGGGGAGCTGTTTTTT.

V usage is TRBV5-1 and J usage is TRBJ1-1; no firm D call. Germline CDR1 SGHRS, CDR2 YFSETQ. Trimming left V 4 bases short and J 1 base short, with 11 bases between. This CDR3 spans 14 amino acids. The CDR3 bases are TGCGCCAGCAGCCTCACCCCCCCGAACACTGAAGCTTTCTTT. Its translation: CASSLTPPNTEAFF.

The V gene is TRBV4-1, the J gene TRBJ1-3; D possibly corresponds to TRBD1 (6 bases). CDR3 size: 17 residues. V lost 4 bases to trimming and J lost 0 bases, with 16 bases between them. CDR1 and CDR2 from the germline V gene are MGHRA and YSYEKL. CDR3 bases: TGCGCCAGCAGCCTGGGAGGGGGGTCGAGCTCTGGAAACACCATATATTTT. As protein: CASSLGGGSSSGNTIYF.

V usage is TRBV10-1 and J usage is TRBJ2-1; D is uncertain. Germline-derived CDR1 and CDR2 are WNHNN and SYGVQD (reference sequence). Trimming removed 0 bases from V and 4 bases from J, with 1 base in between. This CDR3 contains 12 residues. CDR3 in amino acids: CASSESYNEQFF. The CDR3 DNA reads as TGCGCCAGCAGTGAGTCTTACAATGAGCAGTTCTTC.

This clone came up a few times. The genes are TRBV5-1 and TRBJ1-3; weak D call: TRBD1 (6 bases). Germline-derived CDR1 and CDR2 are SGHRS and YFSETQ. Trimming left V 4 bases short and J 0 bases short, with 17 bases between. The CDR3 contains 17 residues. The CDR3 coding sequence is TGCGCCAGCAGCCTATCATCACAGGGCAGCTCTGGAAACACCATATATTTT. It encodes CASSLSSQGSSGNTIYF.

This clone was recorded only once. V usage is TRBV19 and J usage is TRBJ2-1; 10 positions match TRBD2. This CDR3 is 16 amino acids long. Germline CDR1 LNHDA, CDR2 SQIVND (reference sequence). V shed 8 bases, J shed 2 bases, and the junction held 9 bases outside the gene matches. The CDR3 protein is CASSKTSGPPYNEQFF. The CDR3 bases are TGTGCCAGTTCCAAGACTAGCGGGCCCCCCTACAATGAGCAGTTCTTC. Filled out from reference TRBV19 and TRBJ2-1, the complete variable domain reads DGGITQSPKYLFRKEGQNVTLSCEQNLNHDAMYWYRQDPGQGLRLIYYSQIVNDFQKGDIAEGYSVSREKKESFPLTVTSAQKNPTAFYLCASSKTSGPPYNEQFFGPGTRLTVL.